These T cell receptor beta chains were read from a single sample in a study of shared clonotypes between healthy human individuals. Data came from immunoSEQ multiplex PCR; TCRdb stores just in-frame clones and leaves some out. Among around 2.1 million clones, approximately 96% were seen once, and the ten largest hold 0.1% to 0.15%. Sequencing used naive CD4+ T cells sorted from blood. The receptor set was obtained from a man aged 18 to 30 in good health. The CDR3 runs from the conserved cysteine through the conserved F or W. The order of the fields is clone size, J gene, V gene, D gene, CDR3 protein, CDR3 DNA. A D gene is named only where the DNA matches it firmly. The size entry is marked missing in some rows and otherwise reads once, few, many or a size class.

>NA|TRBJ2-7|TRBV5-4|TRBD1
CASSLSGQGRVEQYF
TGTGCCAGCAGCTTGTCGGGACAGGGGAGGGTCGAGCAGTACTTC
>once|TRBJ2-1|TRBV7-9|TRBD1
CASSGQGADNEQFF
TGTGCCAGCAGCGGACAGGGGGCTGACAATGAGCAGTTCTTC
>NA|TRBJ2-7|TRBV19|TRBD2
CASSMAIGTSGTGTYEQYF
TGTGCCAGTAGTATGGCCATCGGGACTAGCGGGACTGGGACCTACGAGCAGTACTTC
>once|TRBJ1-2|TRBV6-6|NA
CASSYSQGDGYGYTF
TGTGCCAGCAGTTACTCCCAGGGAGACGGGTATGGCTACACCTTC
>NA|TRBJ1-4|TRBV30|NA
CAWSGPGKGSNEKLFF
TGTGCCTGGAGTGGGCCAGGGAAAGGATCTAATGAAAAACTGTTTTTT
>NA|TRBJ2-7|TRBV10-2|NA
CATRRGREYSYEQYF
TGCGCCACGCGGAGGGGGCGGGAGTACAGCTACGAGCAGTACTTC
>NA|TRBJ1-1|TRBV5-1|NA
CATKQSPDNTEAFF
TGCGCCACCAAGCAGTCCCCCGACAACACTGAAGCTTTCTTT
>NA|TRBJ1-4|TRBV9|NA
CASSSSATNEKLFF
TGTGCCAGCAGCTCATCCGCAACTAATGAAAAACTGTTTTTT
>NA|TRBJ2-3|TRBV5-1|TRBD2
CASSLAGLAGADTQYF
TGCGCCAGCAGCTTGGCCGGACTAGCGGGAGCAGATACGCAGTATTTT
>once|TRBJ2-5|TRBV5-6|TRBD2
CASSPGLAWETQYF
TGTGCCAGCAGCCCGGGACTAGCGTGGGAGACCCAGTACTTC
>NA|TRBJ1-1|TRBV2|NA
CASSRFRGSGTEAFF
TGTGCCAGCAGTCGATTTAGGGGTTCGGGCACTGAAGCTTTCTTT
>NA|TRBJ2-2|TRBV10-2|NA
CASVRRTNTGELFF
TGCGCCAGCGTGCGGCGGACGAACACCGGGGAGCTGTTTTTT
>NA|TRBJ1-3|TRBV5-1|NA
CASSLDLGAPGNTIYF
TGCGCCAGCAGCTTGGATTTGGGGGCCCCGGGAAACACCATATATTTT
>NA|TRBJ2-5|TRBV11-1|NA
CASSLSGLPQETQYF
TGTGCCAGCAGCTTATCTGGACTGCCGCAAGAGACCCAGTACTTC
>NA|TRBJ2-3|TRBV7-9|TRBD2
CARAGGGDTQYF
TGTGCCAGAGCGGGAGGGGGAGATACGCAGTATTTT
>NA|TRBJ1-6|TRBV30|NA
CAWGKDKAPSSYNSPLHF
TGTGCCTGGGGGAAGGACAAGGCCCCGAGCTCCTATAATTCACCCCTCCACTTT
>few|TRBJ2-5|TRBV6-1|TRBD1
CASTWTGQETQYF
TGTGCCAGCACCTGGACAGGACAAGAGACCCAGTACTTC